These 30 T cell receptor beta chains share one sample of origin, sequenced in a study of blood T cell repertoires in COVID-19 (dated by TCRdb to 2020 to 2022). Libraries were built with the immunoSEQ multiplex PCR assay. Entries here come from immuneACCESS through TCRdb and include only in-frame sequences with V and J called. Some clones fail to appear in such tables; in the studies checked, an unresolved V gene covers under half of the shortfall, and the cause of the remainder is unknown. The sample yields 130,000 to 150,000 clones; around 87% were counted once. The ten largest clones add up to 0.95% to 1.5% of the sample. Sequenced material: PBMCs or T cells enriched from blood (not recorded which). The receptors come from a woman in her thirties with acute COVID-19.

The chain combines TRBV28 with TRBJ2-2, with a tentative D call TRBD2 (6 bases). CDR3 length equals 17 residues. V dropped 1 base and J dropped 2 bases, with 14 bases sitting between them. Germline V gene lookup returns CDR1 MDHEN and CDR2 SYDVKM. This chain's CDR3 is CASSLSLGAGNTGELFF. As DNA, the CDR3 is TGTGCCAGCAGTTTATCTCTCGGAGCGGGTAACACCGGGGAGCTGTTTTTT.

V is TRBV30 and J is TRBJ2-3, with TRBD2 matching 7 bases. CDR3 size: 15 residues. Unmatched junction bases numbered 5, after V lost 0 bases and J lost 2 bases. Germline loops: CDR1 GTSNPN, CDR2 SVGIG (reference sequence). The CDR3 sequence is CAWSVSGVYTDTQYF. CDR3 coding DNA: TGTGCCTGGAGTGTCAGCGGGGTCTACACAGATACGCAGTATTTT.

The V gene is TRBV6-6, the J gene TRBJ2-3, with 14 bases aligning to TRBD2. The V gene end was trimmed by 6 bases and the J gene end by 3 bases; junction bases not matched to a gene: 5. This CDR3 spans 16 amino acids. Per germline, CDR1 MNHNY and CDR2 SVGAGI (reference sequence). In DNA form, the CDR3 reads TGTGCCAGCAGAAGGACTAGCGGGAGGTTGACAGATACGCAGTATTTT. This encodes CASRRTSGRLTDTQYF.

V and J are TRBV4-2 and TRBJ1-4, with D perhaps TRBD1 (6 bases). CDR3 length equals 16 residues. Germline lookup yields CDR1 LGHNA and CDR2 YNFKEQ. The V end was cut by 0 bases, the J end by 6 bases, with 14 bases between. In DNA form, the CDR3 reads TGTGCCAGCAGCCAAGATTGGGGGGGCGCCTATGAAAAACTGTTTTTT. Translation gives CASSQDWGGAYEKLFF.

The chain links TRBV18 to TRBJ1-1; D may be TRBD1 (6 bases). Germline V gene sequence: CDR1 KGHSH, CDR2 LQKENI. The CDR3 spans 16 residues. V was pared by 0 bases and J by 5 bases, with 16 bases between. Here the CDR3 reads CASSPPGRGSETEAFF. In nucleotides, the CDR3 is TGTGCCAGCTCACCACCTGGTAGGGGGAGTGAGACTGAAGCTTTCTTT.

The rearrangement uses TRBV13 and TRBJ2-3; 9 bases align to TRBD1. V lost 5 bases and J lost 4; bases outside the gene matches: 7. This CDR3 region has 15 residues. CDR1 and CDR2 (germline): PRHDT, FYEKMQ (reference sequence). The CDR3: CASSQDRGSPDTQYF. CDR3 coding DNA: TGTGCCAGCAGCCAGGACAGGGGTTCCCCAGATACGCAGTATTTT. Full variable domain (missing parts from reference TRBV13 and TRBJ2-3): AAGVIQSPRHLIKEKRETATLKCYPIPRHDTVYWYQQGPGQDPQFLISFYEKMQSDKGSIPDRFSAQQFSDYHSELNMSSLELGDSALYFCASSQDRGSPDTQYFGPGTRLTVL.

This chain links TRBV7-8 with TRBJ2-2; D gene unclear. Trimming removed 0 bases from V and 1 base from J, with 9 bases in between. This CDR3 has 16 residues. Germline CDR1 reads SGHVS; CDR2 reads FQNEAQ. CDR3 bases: TGTGCCAGCAGCTTAGCGGTTAGCTGGAACACCGGGGAGCTGTTTTTT. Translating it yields CASSLAVSWNTGELFF.

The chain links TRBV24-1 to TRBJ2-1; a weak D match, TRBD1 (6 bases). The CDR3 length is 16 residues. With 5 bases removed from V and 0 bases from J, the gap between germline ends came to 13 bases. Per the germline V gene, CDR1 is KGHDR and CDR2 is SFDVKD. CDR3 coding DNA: TGTGCCACCAGTGGCACCACAGGGAGCTCCTACAATGAGCAGTTCTTC. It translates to CATSGTTGSSYNEQFF.

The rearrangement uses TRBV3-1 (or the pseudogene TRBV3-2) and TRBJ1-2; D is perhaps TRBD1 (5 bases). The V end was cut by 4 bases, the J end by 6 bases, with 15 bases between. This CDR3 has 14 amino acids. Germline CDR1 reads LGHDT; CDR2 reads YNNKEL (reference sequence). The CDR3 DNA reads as TGTGCCAGCAGCCTTAGGGGAGGGAAGGATGGCTACACCTTC. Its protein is CASSLRGGKDGYTF.

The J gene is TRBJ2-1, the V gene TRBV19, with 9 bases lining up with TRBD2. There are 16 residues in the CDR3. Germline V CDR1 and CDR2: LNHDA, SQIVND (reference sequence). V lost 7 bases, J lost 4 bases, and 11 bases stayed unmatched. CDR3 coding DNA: TGTGCCAGTACCCTTAGCGGGAGTTATATGTACAATGAGCAGTTCTTC. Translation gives CASTLSGSYMYNEQFF.

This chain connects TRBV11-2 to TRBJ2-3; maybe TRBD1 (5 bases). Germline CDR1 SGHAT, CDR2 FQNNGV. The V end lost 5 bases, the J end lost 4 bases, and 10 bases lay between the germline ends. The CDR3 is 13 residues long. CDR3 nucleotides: TGTGCCAGCAGCACAGGCATGGCAGATACGCAGTATTTT. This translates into CASSTGMADTQYF. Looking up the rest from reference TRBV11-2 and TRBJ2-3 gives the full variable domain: EAGVAQSPRYKIIEKRQSVAFWCNPISGHATLYWYQQILGQGPKLLIQFQNNGVVDDSQLPKDRFSAERLKGVDSTLKIQPAKLEDSAVYLCASSTGMADTQYFGPGTRLTVL.

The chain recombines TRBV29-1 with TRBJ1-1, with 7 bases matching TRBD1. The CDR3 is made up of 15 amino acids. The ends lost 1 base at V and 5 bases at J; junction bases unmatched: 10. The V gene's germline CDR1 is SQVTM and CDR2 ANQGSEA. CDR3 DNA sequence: TGCAGCGTTGAAGCGCTTACGGGCAGGGGGACTGAAGCTTTCTTT. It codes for CSVEALTGRGTEAFF. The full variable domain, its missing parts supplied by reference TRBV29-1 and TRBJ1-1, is SAVISQKPSRDICQRGTSLTIQCQVDSQVTMMFWYRQQPGQSLTLIATANQGSEATYESGFVIDKFPISRPNLTFSTLTVSNMSPEDSSIYLCSVEALTGRGTEAFFGQGTRLTVV.

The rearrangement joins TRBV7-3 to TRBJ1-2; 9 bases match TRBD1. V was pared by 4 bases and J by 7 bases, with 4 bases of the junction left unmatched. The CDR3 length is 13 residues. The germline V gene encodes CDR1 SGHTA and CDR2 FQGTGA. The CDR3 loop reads CASSSRQGGGYTF. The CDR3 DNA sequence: TGTGCCAGCAGCTCGAGACAGGGGGGTGGCTACACCTTC.

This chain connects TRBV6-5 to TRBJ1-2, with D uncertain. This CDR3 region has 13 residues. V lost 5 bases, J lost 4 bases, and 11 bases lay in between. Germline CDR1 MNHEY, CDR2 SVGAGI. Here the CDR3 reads CASSQRWSYGYTF. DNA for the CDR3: TGTGCCAGCAGTCAGCGGTGGTCCTATGGCTACACCTTC.

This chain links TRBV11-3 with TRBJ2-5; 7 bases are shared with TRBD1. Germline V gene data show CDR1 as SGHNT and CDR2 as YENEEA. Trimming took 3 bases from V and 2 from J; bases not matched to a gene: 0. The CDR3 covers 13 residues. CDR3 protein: CASSLGQQETQYF. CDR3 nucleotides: TGTGCCAGCAGCTTGGGACAGCAAGAGACCCAGTACTTC.

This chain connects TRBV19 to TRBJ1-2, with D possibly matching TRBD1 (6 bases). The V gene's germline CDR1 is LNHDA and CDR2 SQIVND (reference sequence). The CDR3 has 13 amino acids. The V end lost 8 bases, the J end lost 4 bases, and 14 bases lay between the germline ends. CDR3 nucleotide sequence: TGTGCCAGTGCTACAGGGAATGGCTATGGCTACACCTTC. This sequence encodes CASATGNGYGYTF. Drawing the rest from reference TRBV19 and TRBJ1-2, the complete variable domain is DGGITQSPKYLFRKEGQNVTLSCEQNLNHDAMYWYRQDPGQGLRLIYYSQIVNDFQKGDIAEGYSVSREKKESFPLTVTSAQKNPTAFYLCASATGNGYGYTFGSGTRLTVV.

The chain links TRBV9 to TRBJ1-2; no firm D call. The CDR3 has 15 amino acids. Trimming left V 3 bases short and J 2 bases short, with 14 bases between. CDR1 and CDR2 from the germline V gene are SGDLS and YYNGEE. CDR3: CASSEEAGWNYGYTF. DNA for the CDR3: TGTGCCAGCAGCGAGGAGGCAGGCTGGAACTATGGCTACACCTTC.

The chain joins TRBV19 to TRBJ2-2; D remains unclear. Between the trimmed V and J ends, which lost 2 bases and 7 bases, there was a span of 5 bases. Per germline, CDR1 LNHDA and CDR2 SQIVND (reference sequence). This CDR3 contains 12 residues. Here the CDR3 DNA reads TGTGCCAGTAGTATATACAGCGGGGAGCTGTTTTTT. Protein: CASSIYSGELFF.

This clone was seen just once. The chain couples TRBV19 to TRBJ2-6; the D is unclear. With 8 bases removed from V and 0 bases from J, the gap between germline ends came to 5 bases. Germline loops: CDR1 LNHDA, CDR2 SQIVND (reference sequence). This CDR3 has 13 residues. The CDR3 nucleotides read TGTGCCAGTGAGAACTCTGGGGCCAACGTCCTGACTTTC. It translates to CASENSGANVLTF.

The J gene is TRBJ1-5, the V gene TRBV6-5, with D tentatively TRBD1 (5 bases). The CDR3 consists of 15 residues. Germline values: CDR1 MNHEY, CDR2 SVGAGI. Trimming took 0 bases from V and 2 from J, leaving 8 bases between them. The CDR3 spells CASSYSGVGNQPQHF. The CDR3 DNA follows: TGTGCCAGCAGTTACTCAGGGGTCGGCAATCAGCCCCAGCATTTT.

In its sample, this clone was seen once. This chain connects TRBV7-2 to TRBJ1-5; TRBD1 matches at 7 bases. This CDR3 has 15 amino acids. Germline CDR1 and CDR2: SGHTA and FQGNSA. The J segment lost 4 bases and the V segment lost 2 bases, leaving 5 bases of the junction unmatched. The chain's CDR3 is CASSLSGQLNQPQHF. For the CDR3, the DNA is TGTGCCAGCAGCTTATCGGGACAGCTAAATCAGCCCCAGCATTTT.

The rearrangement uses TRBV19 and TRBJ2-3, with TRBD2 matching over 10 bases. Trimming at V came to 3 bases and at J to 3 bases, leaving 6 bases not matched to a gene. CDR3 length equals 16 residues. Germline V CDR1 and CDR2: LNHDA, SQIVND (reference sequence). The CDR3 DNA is TGTGCCAGTAGTATGGGGACTAGCGTGGTTACAGATACGCAGTATTTT. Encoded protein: CASSMGTSVVTDTQYF.

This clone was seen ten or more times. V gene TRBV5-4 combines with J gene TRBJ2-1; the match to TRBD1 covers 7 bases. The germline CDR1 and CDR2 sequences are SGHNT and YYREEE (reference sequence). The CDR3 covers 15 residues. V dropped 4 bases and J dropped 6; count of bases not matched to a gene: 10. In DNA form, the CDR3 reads TGTGCCAGCAGCACGGACAGGATTACATCCAATGAGCAGTTCTTC. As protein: CASSTDRITSNEQFF.

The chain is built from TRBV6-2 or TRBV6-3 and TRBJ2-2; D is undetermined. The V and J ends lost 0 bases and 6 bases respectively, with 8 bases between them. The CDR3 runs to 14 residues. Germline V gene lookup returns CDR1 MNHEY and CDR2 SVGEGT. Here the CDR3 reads CASSYSGPPGELFF. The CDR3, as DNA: TGTGCCAGCAGTTACTCTGGCCCACCCGGGGAGCTGTTTTTT.

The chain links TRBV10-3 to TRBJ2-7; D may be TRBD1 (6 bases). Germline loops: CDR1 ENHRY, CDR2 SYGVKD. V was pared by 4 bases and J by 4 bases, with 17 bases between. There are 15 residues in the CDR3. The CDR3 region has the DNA TGTGCCATCAGTGGAACCCCCACAGGGTATTACGAGCAGTACTTC. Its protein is CAISGTPTGYYEQYF.

CDR3 in amino acids: CASSVGDRPTGELFF. The CDR3 bases are TGTGCCAGCAGCGTAGGAGACAGACCCACCGGGGAGCTGTTTTTT. The chain has TRBV9 and TRBJ2-2; TRBD1 might be the D (5 bases). CDR3 length equals 15 residues. CDR1 and CDR2 (germline): SGDLS, YYNGEE. Trimming removed 0 bases from V and 4 bases from J, with 10 bases in between.

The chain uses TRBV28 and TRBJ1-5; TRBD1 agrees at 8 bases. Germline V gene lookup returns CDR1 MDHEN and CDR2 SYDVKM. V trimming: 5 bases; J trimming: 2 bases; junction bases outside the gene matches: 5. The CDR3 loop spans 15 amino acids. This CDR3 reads CASSPETGGNQPQHF. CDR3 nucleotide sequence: TGTGCCAGCAGTCCTGAGACAGGGGGCAATCAGCCCCAGCATTTT.

The CDR3 region is CASSLDSYNEKLFF. The CDR3 DNA is TGTGCCAGCAGCTTAGACAGTTATAATGAAAAACTGTTTTTT. V and J are TRBV11-2 and TRBJ1-4; D not resolved. V was shortened by 0 bases and J by 4 bases, with 6 bases between the two germline ends. The CDR3 length is 14 residues. Germline values: CDR1 SGHAT, CDR2 FQNNGV.

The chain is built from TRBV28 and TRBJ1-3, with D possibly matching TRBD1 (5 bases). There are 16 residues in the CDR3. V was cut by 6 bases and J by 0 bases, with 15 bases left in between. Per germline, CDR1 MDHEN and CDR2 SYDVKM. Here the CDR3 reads CASRDGGSHSGNTIYF. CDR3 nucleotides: TGTGCCAGCAGGGACGGGGGTAGCCACTCTGGAAACACCATATATTTT.

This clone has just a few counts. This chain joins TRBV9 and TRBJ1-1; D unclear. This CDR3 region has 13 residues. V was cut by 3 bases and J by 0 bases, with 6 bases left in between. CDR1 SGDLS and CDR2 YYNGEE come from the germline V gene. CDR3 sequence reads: CASSASVNTEAFF. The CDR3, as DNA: TGTGCCAGCAGCGCCTCTGTGAACACTGAAGCTTTCTTT.